This T cell receptor beta chain derives from a study of cytomegalovirus exposure and HLA in healthy donors. The V gene's germline CDR1 is SGDLS and CDR2 YYNGEE. The germline V and J ends were trimmed by 6 bases and 2 bases, with 23 bases remaining between them. This CDR3 region has 18 residues. The PCR made use of 60 Vbeta and 13 Jbeta primers. Only in-frame clones appear in the TCRdb table, and some are missing; sequencing was by immunoSEQ multiplex PCR. Of 200,000 to 250,000 clones listed, approximately 80% were seen once; the top ten hold 3.8%. The sequence came from a male donor in good health and CMV-seronegative. Sequencing was performed on PBMCs. This chain connects TRBV9 to TRBJ2-2; a weak D match, TRBD2 (6 bases). The CDR3 region has the DNA TGTGCCAGCACCATGAAACGGTCGGAGGGCTTCAACACCGGGGAGCTGTTTTTT. Its translation is CASTMKRSEGFNTGELFF.